The 27 T cell receptor beta chains below were found in one sample sequenced in a study of T cell responses to AZD1222 COVID-19 vaccine. Profiled with immunoSEQ multiplex PCR; TCRdb holds only in-frame clones, not every one. The profile covers about 130,000 clones, with 75% to 95% appearing a single time and 2.8% taken by the ten largest. The material sequenced was peripheral blood, taken on day 0 of AZD1222 vaccination. Receptors originate from an adult in good health.

The rearrangement links TRBV4-1 to TRBJ2-1, with D perhaps TRBD2 (6 bases). Trimming shortened V by 1 base and J by 4 bases, and 11 bases separated the two germline ends. The CDR3 is 15 residues long. Germline loops: CDR1 MGHRA, CDR2 YSYEKL. The CDR3 here is CASSQVRSGYNEQFF. CDR3 sequence (DNA): TGCGCCAGCAGCCAAGTGCGCAGCGGGTACAATGAGCAGTTCTTC.

V gene TRBV5-1 combines with J gene TRBJ2-1; 7 nucleotides agree with TRBD2. CDR3 length: 15 amino acids. Trimming took 3 bases from V and 3 from J; bases not matched to a gene: 6. Germline-derived CDR1 and CDR2 are SGHRS and YFSETQ. CDR3: CASSWTSSNYNEQFF. CDR3 bases: TGCGCCAGCAGCTGGACTAGTTCAAACTACAATGAGCAGTTCTTC.

This chain links TRBV6-1 with TRBJ2-7, with unresolved D. Germline values: CDR1 MNHNS, CDR2 SASEGT. This CDR3 spans 13 amino acids. The germline V and J ends were trimmed by 0 bases and 5 bases, with 8 bases remaining between them. The CDR3 here is CASSEAGKHEQYF. The CDR3 region has the DNA TGTGCCAGCAGTGAAGCGGGAAAACACGAGCAGTACTTC.

The chain employs TRBV6-2 or TRBV6-3 and TRBJ2-1; TRBD1 matches at 9 bases. The CDR3 extends over 17 amino acids. Germline CDR1 is MNHEY and CDR2 is SVGEGT. J gave up 3 bases and V 0 bases, and 6 bases lay outside the gene matches. This CDR3 is CASSYSTQGARYNEQFF. DNA of the CDR3: TGTGCCAGCAGTTACTCGACACAGGGGGCTCGCTACAATGAGCAGTTCTTC.

The gene calls are TRBV19 and TRBJ2-5; 10 nucleotides align to TRBD2. The trim removed 11 bases at V and 0 bases at J, leaving 3 bases unmatched. The CDR3 is 13 residues long. Germline CDR1 is LNHDA and CDR2 is SQIVND (reference sequence). The CDR3 region is CAPGLADQETQYF. In DNA, the CDR3 is TGTGCCCCAGGACTAGCGGACCAAGAGACCCAGTACTTC.

The rearrangement links TRBV18 to TRBJ1-6, with 7 bases aligning to TRBD1. J gave up 10 bases and V 6 bases, and 9 bases lay outside the gene matches. Germline V CDR1 and CDR2: KGHSH, LQKENI. The CDR3 has 14 amino acids. This chain's CDR3 is CASSAGGGASPLHF. Written as DNA, the CDR3 is TGTGCCAGCTCGGCAGGGGGGGGCGCGTCACCCCTCCACTTT.

The rearrangement uses TRBV29-1 and TRBJ1-1; 8 bases agree with TRBD1. V dropped 7 bases and J dropped 2; count of bases not matched to a gene: 9. The CDR3 is made up of 14 amino acids. Germline V CDR1 and CDR2: SQVTM, ANQGSEA. The CDR3 DNA reads as TGCAGCGGAGGGCAGGGGGCCCGAAACACTGAAGCTTTCTTT. This gives the protein CSGGQGARNTEAFF. Using reference TRBV29-1 and TRBJ1-1 for the parts outside the CDR3, the full variable domain is SAVISQKPSRDICQRGTSLTIQCQVDSQVTMMFWYRQQPGQSLTLIATANQGSEATYESGFVIDKFPISRPNLTFSTLTVSNMSPEDSSIYLCSGGQGARNTEAFFGQGTRLTVV.

The chain has TRBV5-1 and TRBJ1-2, with TRBD1 as a possible D gene (6 bases). Trimming took 4 bases from V and 8 from J, leaving 21 bases between them. The CDR3 length is 15 residues. Germline V gene lookup returns CDR1 SGHRS and CDR2 YFSETQ. In nucleotides, the CDR3 is TGCGCCAGCAGCCCAATGGGGTTACAGGGAAGAGGCTACACCTTC. Its protein product is CASSPMGLQGRGYTF.

The chain joins TRBV5-4 to TRBJ2-7; D gene unclear. From germline, CDR1 is SGHNT and CDR2 YYREEE (reference sequence). This CDR3 contains 14 residues. The V gene lost 4 bases and the J gene lost 3 bases, with 14 bases spanning the gap. CDR3 residues: CASSPGTDGYEQYF. The CDR3 DNA reads TGTGCCAGCAGCCCCGGAACAGACGGCTACGAGCAGTACTTC.

The chain recombines TRBV18 with TRBJ2-1; tentative D call: TRBD1 (6 bases). The CDR3 is made up of 16 amino acids. The V and J ends lost 3 bases and 6 bases respectively, with 18 bases between them. Germline loops: CDR1 KGHSH, CDR2 LQKENI. This CDR3 is CASSPQGLNLGNEQFF. DNA for the CDR3: TGTGCCAGCTCACCGCAGGGGCTTAACCTAGGCAATGAGCAGTTCTTC.

This chain connects TRBV19 to TRBJ2-1; no clear D gene. CDR1 and CDR2 (germline): LNHDA, SQIVND (reference sequence). This CDR3 is 13 amino acids long. V was shortened by 3 bases and J by 3 bases, with 6 bases between the two germline ends. The CDR3 loop is CASSIIVYNEQFF. In DNA form, the CDR3 reads TGTGCCAGTAGTATTATCGTCTACAATGAGCAGTTCTTC.

V gene TRBV29-1 combines with J gene TRBJ2-3; no clear D. Trimming shortened V by 5 bases and J by 6 bases, and 6 bases separated the two germline ends. This CDR3 contains 10 residues. Germline-derived CDR1 and CDR2 are SQVTM and ANQGSEA. CDR3 nucleotide sequence: TGCAGCGTTAACGGGGATACGCAGTATTTT. This gives the protein CSVNGDTQYF.

The J gene is TRBJ2-5, the V gene TRBV11-2; D not resolved. Looked up from germline, CDR1 is SGHAT and CDR2 is FQNNGV. V lost 5 bases and J 5 bases, leaving 15 bases between the germline ends. The CDR3 loop spans 14 amino acids. The CDR3: CASSRTGILETQYF. The CDR3 nucleotides read TGTGCCAGCAGCCGCACTGGGATCCTCGAGACCCAGTACTTC. The variable domain in full, with the rest retrieved from reference TRBV11-2 and TRBJ2-5, is EAGVAQSPRYKIIEKRQSVAFWCNPISGHATLYWYQQILGQGPKLLIQFQNNGVVDDSQLPKDRFSAERLKGVDSTLKIQPAKLEDSAVYLCASSRTGILETQYFGPGTRLLVL.

The V gene is TRBV7-2, the J gene TRBJ2-7; TRBD2 aligns across 9 bases. CDR3 length equals 19 residues. V was pared by 4 bases and J by 1 base, with 17 bases of the junction left unmatched. Germline assignment: CDR1 SGHTA and CDR2 FQGNSA. In nucleotides, the CDR3 is TGTGCCAGCAGCTATAGGGGAGGGGGCCTGCTAGCGGGGTCCTACGAGCAGTACTTC. It is translated as CASSYRGGGLLAGSYEQYF.

The J gene is TRBJ2-7, the V gene TRBV27; maybe TRBD1 (6 bases). V was pared by 5 bases and J by 5 bases, with 13 bases between. In germline, CDR1 is MNHEY, CDR2 SMNVEV (reference sequence). The CDR3 has 13 residues. DNA of the CDR3: TGTGCCAGCAGTCCCTCTACAGGGAACGAGCAGTACTTC. This sequence encodes CASSPSTGNEQYF.

V and J are TRBV9 and TRBJ2-2, with D possibly matching TRBD1 (5 bases). From germline, CDR1 is SGDLS and CDR2 YYNGEE. CDR3 length: 16 amino acids. Trimming removed 3 bases from V and 1 base from J, with 13 bases in between. This CDR3 is CASSGGRAVNTGELFF. As DNA, the CDR3 is TGTGCCAGCAGCGGGGGCAGGGCGGTGAACACCGGGGAGCTGTTTTTT. Combining the CDR3 with reference TRBV9 and TRBJ2-2 gives the whole variable domain DSGVTQTPKHLITATGQRVTLRCSPRSGDLSVYWYQQSLDQGLQFLIQYYNGEERAKGNILERFSAQQFPDLHSELNLSSLELGDSALYFCASSGGRAVNTGELFFGEGSRLTVL.

The J gene is TRBJ2-1, the V gene TRBV30; possibly TRBD2 for D (6 bases). Trimming pared 3 bases from V and 15 bases from J, leaving 18 bases between. The CDR3 covers 12 residues. CDR1 is GTSNPN, CDR2 SVGIG, per germline (reference sequence). The CDR3 is CAWRPGGRRSFF. In nucleotides, the CDR3 is TGTGCCTGGAGGCCCGGGGGTCGACGGTCGTTCTTC.

The CDR3 loop reads CASSILGGQGYEQYF. The CDR3, as DNA: TGTGCCAGTAGTATCCTGGGGGGACAGGGCTACGAGCAGTACTTC. The rearrangement joins TRBV19 to TRBJ2-7, with 9 bases aligning to TRBD1. Germline CDR1 reads LNHDA; CDR2 reads SQIVND (reference sequence). The V segment lost 3 bases and the J segment 3 bases; nucleotides outside the gene matches: 6. The CDR3 consists of 15 residues.

The rearrangement uses TRBV29-1 and TRBJ1-2, with D unclear. The CDR3 is made up of 13 amino acids. Germline CDR1 and CDR2: SQVTM and ANQGSEA. V shed 4 bases and J shed 1 base, with 10 bases lying between them. This chain's CDR3 is CSVAVPSNYGYTF. The CDR3 DNA reads as TGCAGCGTTGCAGTTCCGAGTAACTATGGCTACACCTTC.

The chain couples TRBV3-1 (or the pseudogene TRBV3-2) to TRBJ1-3; D is unresolved. The CDR3 length is 16 residues. In germline, CDR1 is LGHDT, CDR2 YNNKEL (reference sequence). V lost 2 bases and J 7 bases, leaving 18 bases between the germline ends. For the CDR3, the DNA is TGTGCCAGCAGCCAAAAGCCTCTTACGGTTTCGAACACCATATATTTT. The encoded protein is CASSQKPLTVSNTIYF.

In this sample, this clone turned up once. The CDR3 sequence: CASSSHPGGYNEQFF. In nucleotides, the CDR3 is TGTGCCAGCAGCTCCCACCCCGGTGGCTACAATGAGCAGTTCTTC. J is TRBJ2-1 and V is TRBV5-6; D call uncertain. This CDR3 is built from 15 residues. Germline V gene sequence: CDR1 SGHDT, CDR2 YYEEEE. Between the trimmed V and J ends, which lost 3 bases and 3 bases, there was a span of 13 bases.

This clone has only one observation. The genes are TRBV7-9 and TRBJ2-3; 15 positions match TRBD2. The CDR3 sequence is 19 residues long. The ends lost 5 bases at V and 1 base at J; junction bases unmatched: 10. Germline V gene data show CDR1 as SEHNR and CDR2 as FQNEAQ (reference sequence). CDR3 in amino acids: CASSRPGLAGGGGTDTQYF. In DNA, the CDR3 is TGTGCCAGCAGCCGTCCGGGACTAGCGGGAGGAGGGGGCACAGATACGCAGTATTTT.

The CDR3 bases are TGTGCCAGCAGTGAAGGACTGTACATTCAGTACTTC. Translating it yields CASSEGLYIQYF. The chain carries TRBV6-1 and TRBJ2-4; no clear D gene. The CDR3 loop spans 12 amino acids. From germline, CDR1 is MNHNS and CDR2 SASEGT. Trimming took off 1 base at V and 8 bases at J, with 6 bases between the two ends.

This CDR3 is CAIGRESQETQYF. The CDR3 region has the DNA TGTGCCATCGGGCGGGAGAGCCAAGAGACCCAGTACTTC. The chain uses TRBV10-3 and TRBJ2-5; 7 bases are shared with TRBD2. The CDR3 is made up of 13 amino acids. Trimming took 8 bases from V and 1 from J; bases not matched to a gene: 4. Germline loops: CDR1 ENHRY, CDR2 SYGVKD.

A remark on this clone: This specimen includes other DNA sequences encoding the same CDR3. The chain carries TRBV4-1 and TRBJ1-5, with D uncertain. CDR1 and CDR2 (germline): MGHRA, YSYEKL. Trimming cost V 1 base and J 2 bases, with 6 bases left between them. The CDR3 sequence is 14 residues long. CDR3 amino acids: CASSQGQGNQPQHF. As DNA, the CDR3 is TGCGCCAGCAGCCAAGGGCAGGGCAATCAGCCCCAGCATTTT.

The J gene is TRBJ2-7, the V gene TRBV5-1; D is uncertain. Germline assignment: CDR1 SGHRS and CDR2 YFSETQ. This CDR3 region has 17 residues. The ends were cut back, 1 base at V and 0 bases at J, with 17 bases in the middle. CDR3 amino acids: CASSLSLAAESSYEQYF. The CDR3, as DNA: TGCGCCAGCAGCTTGTCGCTGGCAGCCGAAAGCTCCTACGAGCAGTACTTC.

J is TRBJ1-1 and V is TRBV10-3, with D hard to call. V dropped 0 bases and J dropped 1 base, with 6 bases sitting between them. Per the germline V gene, CDR1 is ENHRY and CDR2 is SYGVKD. The CDR3 is made up of 14 amino acids. Written as DNA, the CDR3 is TGTGCCATCAGTGAGTCGGCCGGGAACACTGAAGCTTTCTTT. Translated, it gives CAISESAGNTEAFF.